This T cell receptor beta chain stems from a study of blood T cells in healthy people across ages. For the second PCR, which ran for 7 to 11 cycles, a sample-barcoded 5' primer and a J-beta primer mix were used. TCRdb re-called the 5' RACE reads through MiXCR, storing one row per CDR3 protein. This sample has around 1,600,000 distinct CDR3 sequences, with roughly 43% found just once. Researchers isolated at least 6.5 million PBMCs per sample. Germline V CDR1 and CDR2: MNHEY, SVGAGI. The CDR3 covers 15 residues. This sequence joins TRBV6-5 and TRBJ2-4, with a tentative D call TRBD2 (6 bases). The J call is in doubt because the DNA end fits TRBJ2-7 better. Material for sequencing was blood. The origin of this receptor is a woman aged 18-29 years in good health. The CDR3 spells CASSGGGTLSYEQYF. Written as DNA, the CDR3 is TGTGCCAGCAGTGGTGGCGGGACCCTCTCCTACGAGCAGTACTTC.